This T cell receptor beta chain was recovered during a study of CD8 T cells in acute hepatitis C reinfection. Overall study results and limits: A V04-02/J02-02 clonotype was among more than 10 public ones, independent of outcome. No group differed significantly in the high NS3-1073 repertoire diversity. TRBV04 and TRBV06 were preferentially used in all groups, not explained by naive pool overrepresentation.

Time point here: naive CD8 control sorted from an acute-time-point sample. Dead cells were excluded, and live cells stained for CD3, CD8 and CD45RO. CDR3 size: 14 residues. V was pared by 3 bases and J by 5 bases, with 8 bases of the junction left unmatched. The V gene's germline CDR1 is SGHRS and CDR2 YFSETQ. On this clone: No antigen is known for it.

The repertoire was sequenced with immunoSEQ multiplex PCR; TCRdb's copy has only in-frame clones and lacks some. The table includes around 36,000 clones, around 85% detected once. The chain is built from TRBV5-1 and TRBJ2-7, with TRBD1 matching over 7 bases. This receptor was obtained from a woman aged 18-30 years who spontaneously cleared hepatitis C infection. The sequenced material came from naive CD8+ T cells from PBMCs. CDR3 sequence (DNA): TGCGCCAGCAGCTATGAGGGGGCGACGGACGAGCAGTACTTC. The encoded protein is CASSYEGATDEQYF.